This T cell receptor beta chain came from a study of cytomegalovirus exposure and HLA in healthy donors. The PCR was carried out with 60 Vbeta primers and 13 Jbeta primers. Some clones are missing from TCRdb's copy, which holds only in-frame ones; the method was immunoSEQ multiplex PCR. The data contain roughly 160,000 clones, about 85% of them singletons. The V gene lost 2 bases and the J gene lost 0 bases, with 8 bases spanning the gap. The CDR3 length is 15 residues. Germline V gene data show CDR1 as MNHEY and CDR2 as SMNVEV (reference sequence). The chain carries TRBV27 and TRBJ2-1; TRBD2 is a possible D gene (5 bases). Sequenced sample: PBMCs. The clonotype was recovered from a man aged 25-40 years in good health and CMV-seropositive. The CDR3 is CASSLRELSYNEQFF. Written as DNA, the CDR3 is TGTGCCAGCAGTTTAAGGGAGCTCTCCTACAATGAGCAGTTCTTC.